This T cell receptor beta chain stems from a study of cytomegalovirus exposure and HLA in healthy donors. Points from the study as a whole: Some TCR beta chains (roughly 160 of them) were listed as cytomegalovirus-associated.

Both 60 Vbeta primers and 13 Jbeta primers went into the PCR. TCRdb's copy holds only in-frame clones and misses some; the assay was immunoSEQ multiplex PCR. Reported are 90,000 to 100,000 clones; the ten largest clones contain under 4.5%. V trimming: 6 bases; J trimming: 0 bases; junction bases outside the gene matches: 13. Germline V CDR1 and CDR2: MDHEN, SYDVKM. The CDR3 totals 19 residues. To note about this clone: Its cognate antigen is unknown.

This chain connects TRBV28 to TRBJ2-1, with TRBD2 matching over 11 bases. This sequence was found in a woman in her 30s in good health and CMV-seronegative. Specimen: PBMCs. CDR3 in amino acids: CASSSGLAGGLSSYNEQFF. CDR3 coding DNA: TGTGCCAGCAGCTCGGGGCTAGCGGGGGGCCTTAGCTCCTACAATGAGCAGTTCTTC.